The clone carrying this T cell receptor beta chain was seen a few times. Antigen specificity is unknown. This entry comes from a study of T cells after yellow fever vaccination. The CDR3 loop spans 14 amino acids. Trimming stripped 3 bases from V and 6 bases from J, with 13 bases between. The germline gives CDR1 KGHSH, CDR2 LQKENI. Study results and caveats: Weaker, the secondary response had a peak occurring faster, on day 5 versus 15. Most primary-vaccination clones recurred post-booster (about 96% CD4, about 87% CD8).

TCRdb called the 5' RACE reads again in MiXCR, with one record for every CDR3 protein. In the table there are about 240,000 distinct CDR3 sequences, 6.9% of which are singletons. The sequences come from CD4+ T cells sorted from PBMCs, collected 15 days after the yellow fever booster vaccination. This clonotype was sampled from a young man who received the YFV17D yellow fever vaccine. The chain carries TRBV18 and TRBJ2-3; no clear D gene. CDR3 in amino acids: CASSPQAETDTQYF. CDR3 DNA: TGTGCCAGCTCACCTCAGGCCGAGACCGATACGCAGTATTTT.